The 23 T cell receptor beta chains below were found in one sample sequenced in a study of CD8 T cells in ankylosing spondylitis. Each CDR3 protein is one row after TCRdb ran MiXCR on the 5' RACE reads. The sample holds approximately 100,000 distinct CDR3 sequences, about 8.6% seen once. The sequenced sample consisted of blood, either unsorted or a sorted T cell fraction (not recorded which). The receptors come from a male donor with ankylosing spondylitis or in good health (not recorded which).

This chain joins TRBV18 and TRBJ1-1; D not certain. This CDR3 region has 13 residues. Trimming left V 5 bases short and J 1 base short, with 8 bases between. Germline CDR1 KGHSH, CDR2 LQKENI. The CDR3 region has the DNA TGTGCCAGCTCATTTGGTCCGAACACTGAAGCTTTCTTT. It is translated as CASSFGPNTEAFF.

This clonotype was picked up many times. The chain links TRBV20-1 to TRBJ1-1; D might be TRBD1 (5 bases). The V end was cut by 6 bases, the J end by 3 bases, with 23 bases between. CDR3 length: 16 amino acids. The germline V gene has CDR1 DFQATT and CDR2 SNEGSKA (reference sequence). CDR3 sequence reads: CSARRGGNGPDTEAFF. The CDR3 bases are TGCAGTGCAAGACGCGGGGGGAACGGTCCGGACACTGAAGCTTTCTTT.

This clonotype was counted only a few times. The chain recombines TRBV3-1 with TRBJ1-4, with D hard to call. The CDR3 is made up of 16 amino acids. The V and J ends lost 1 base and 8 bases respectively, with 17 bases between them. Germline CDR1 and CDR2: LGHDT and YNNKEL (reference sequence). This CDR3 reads CASSQGVSARSEKLFF. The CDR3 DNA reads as TGTGCCAGCAGCCAAGGTGTGTCAGCGAGGAGCGAAAAACTGTTTTTT. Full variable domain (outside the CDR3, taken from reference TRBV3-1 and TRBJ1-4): DTAVSQTPKYLVTQMGNDKSIKCEQNLGHDTMYWYKQDSKKFLKIMFSYNNKELIINETVPNRFSPKSPDKAHLNLHINSLELGDSAVYFCASSQGVSARSEKLFFGSGTQLSVL.

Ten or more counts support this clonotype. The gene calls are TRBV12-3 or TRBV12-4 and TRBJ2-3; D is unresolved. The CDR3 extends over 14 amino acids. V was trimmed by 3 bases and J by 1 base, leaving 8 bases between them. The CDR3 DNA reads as TGTGCCAGCAGTTTTTCGCAGGGCACAGATACGCAGTATTTT. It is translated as CASSFSQGTDTQYF.

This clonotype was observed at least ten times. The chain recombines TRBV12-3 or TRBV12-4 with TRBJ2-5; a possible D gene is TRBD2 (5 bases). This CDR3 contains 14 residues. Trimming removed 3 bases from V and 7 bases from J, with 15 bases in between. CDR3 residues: CASSFEGAPRTQYF. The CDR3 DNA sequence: TGTGCCAGCAGTTTCGAGGGTGCCCCGAGGACCCAGTACTTC.

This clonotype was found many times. The CDR3 DNA follows: TGTGCCAGCAGCGTAGCTATTCCAAGGTCTAGCGGGGGAACTGATAATGAGCAGTTCTTC. Translation gives CASSVAIPRSSGGTDNEQFF. The V and J genes are TRBV9 and TRBJ2-1, with 10 nucleotides matching TRBD2. The V gene end was trimmed by 0 bases and the J gene end by 7 bases; junction bases not matched to a gene: 19. This CDR3 has 20 amino acids. The germline gives CDR1 SGDLS, CDR2 YYNGEE. The variable domain in full, with the rest retrieved from reference TRBV9 and TRBJ2-1, is DSGVTQTPKHLITATGQRVTLRCSPRSGDLSVYWYQQSLDQGLQFLIQYYNGEERAKGNILERFSAQQFPDLHSELNLSSLELGDSALYFCASSVAIPRSSGGTDNEQFFGPGTRLTVL.

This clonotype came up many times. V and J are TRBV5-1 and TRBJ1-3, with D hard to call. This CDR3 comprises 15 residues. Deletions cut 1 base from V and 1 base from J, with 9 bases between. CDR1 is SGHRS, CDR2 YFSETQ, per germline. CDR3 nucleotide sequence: TGCGCCAGCAGCTTGCAGGCGGCTTCTGGAAACACCATATATTTT. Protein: CASSLQAASGNTIYF.

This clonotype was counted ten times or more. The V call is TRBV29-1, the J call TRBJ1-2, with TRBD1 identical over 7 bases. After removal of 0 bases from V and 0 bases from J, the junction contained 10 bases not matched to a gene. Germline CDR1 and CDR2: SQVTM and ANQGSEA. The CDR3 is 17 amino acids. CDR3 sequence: CSVEDPRDSPANYGYTF. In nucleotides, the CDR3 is TGCAGCGTTGAAGACCCGCGGGACAGCCCAGCTAACTATGGCTACACCTTC.

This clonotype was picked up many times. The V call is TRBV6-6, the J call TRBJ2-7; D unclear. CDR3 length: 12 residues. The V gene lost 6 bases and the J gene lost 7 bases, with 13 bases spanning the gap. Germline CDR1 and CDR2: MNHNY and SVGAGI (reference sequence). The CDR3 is CASRQPLREQYF. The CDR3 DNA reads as TGTGCCAGCAGACAACCTTTAAGGGAGCAGTACTTC.

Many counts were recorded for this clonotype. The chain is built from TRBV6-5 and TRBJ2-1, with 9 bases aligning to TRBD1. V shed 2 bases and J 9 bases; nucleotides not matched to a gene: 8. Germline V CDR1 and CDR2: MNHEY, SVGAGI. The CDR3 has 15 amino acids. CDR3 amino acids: CASSYLGTGRSEQFF. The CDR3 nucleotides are TGTGCCAGCAGTTACCTTGGGACAGGGAGAAGTGAGCAGTTCTTC.

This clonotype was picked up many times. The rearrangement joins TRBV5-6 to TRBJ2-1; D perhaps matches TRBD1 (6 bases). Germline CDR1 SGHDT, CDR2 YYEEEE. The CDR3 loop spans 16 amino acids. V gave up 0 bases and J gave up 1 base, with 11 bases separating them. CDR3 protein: CASSLAQGSSYNEQFF. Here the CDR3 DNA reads TGTGCCAGCAGCTTGGCGCAGGGGTCTTCCTACAATGAGCAGTTCTTC. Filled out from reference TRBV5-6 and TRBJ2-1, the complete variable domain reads DAGVTQSPTHLIKTRGQQVTLRCSPKSGHDTVSWYQQALGQGPQFIFQYYEEEERQRGNFPDRFSGHQFPNYSSELNVNALLLGDSALYLCASSLAQGSSYNEQFFGPGTRLTVL.

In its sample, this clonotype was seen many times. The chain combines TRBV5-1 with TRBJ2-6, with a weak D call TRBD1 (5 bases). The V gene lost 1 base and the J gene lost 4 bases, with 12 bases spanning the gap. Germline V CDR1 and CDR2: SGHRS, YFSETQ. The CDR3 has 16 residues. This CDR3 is CASSLNLRTGANVLTF. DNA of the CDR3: TGCGCCAGCAGCTTGAACCTTCGGACAGGGGCCAACGTCCTGACTTTC.

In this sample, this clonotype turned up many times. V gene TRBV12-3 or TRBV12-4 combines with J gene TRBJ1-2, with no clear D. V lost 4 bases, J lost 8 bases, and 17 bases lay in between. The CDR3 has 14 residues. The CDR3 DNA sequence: TGTGCCAGCAGTTCCTTGGACCCGATATACGGCTACACCTTC. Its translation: CASSSLDPIYGYTF.

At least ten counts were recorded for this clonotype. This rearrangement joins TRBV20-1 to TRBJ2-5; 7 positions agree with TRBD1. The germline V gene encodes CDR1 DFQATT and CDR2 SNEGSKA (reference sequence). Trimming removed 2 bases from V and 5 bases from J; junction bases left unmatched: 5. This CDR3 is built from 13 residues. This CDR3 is CSARTDRDETQYF. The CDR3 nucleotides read TGCAGTGCTAGAACTGACAGGGATGAGACCCAGTACTTC.

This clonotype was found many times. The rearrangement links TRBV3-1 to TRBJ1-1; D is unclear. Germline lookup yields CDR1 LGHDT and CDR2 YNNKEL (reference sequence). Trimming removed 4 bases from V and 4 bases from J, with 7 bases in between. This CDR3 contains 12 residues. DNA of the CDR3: TGTGCCAGCAGCCGTATCGGCACTGAAGCTTTCTTT. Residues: CASSRIGTEAFF.

The CDR3 reads CASSIFGQGPPQHF. In DNA, the CDR3 is TGTGCCAGTAGTATTTTCGGCCAGGGGCCGCCCCAGCATTTT. The chain employs TRBV19 and TRBJ1-5; tentative D call: TRBD1 (6 bases). The CDR3 is 14 amino acids. The germline V gene has CDR1 LNHDA and CDR2 SQIVND (reference sequence). Trimming removed 3 bases at V and 9 bases at J, with 15 bases between.

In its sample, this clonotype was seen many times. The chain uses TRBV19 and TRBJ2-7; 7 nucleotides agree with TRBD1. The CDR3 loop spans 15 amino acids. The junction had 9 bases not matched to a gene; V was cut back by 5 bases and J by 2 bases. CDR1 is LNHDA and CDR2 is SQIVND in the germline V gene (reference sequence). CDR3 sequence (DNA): TGTGCCAGTAGTTTGGGGACAGCAGAGACCTACGAGCAGTACTTC. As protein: CASSLGTAETYEQYF.

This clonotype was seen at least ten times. The CDR3 DNA reads as TGTGCCAGCAGCCGGGGACAGCTCCAAGAGACCCAGTACTTC. Its translation is CASSRGQLQETQYF. The chain carries TRBV7-2 and TRBJ2-5; 7 bases fit TRBD1. Germline lookup yields CDR1 SGHTA and CDR2 FQGNSA. Losses at the gene ends were 5 bases for V and 1 base for J; bases not matched to a gene: 4. This CDR3 contains 14 residues.

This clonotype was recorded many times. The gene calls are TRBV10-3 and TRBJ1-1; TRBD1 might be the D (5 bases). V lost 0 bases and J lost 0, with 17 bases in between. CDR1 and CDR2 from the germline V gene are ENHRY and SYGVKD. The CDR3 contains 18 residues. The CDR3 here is CAISESRSSRGVNTEAFF. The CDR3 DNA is TGTGCCATCAGTGAGTCTCGTTCCTCTCGGGGGGTGAACACTGAAGCTTTCTTT.

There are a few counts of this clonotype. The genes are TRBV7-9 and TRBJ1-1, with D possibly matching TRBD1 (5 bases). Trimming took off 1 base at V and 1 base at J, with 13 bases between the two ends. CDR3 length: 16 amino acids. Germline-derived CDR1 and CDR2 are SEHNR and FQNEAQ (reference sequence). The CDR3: CASSLGGPTSNTEAFF. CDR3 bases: TGTGCCAGCAGCTTAGGGGGACCGACGTCGAACACTGAAGCTTTCTTT.

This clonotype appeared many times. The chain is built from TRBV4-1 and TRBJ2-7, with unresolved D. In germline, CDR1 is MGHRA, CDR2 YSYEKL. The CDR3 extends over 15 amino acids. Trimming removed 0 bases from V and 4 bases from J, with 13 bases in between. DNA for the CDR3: TGCGCCAGCAGCCAAGACATCTTACAGAGGTACGAGCAGTACTTC. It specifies CASSQDILQRYEQYF.

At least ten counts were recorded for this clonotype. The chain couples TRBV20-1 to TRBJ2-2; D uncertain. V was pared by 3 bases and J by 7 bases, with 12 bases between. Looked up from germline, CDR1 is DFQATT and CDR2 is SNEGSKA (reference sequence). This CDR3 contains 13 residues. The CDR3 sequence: CSASSTRRGELFF. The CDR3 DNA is TGCAGTGCTAGCTCTACCCGACGCGGGGAGCTGTTTTTT.

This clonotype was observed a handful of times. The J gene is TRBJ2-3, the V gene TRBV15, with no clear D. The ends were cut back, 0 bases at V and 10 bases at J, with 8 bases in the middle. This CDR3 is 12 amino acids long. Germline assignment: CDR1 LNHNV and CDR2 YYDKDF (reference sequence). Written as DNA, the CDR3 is TGTGCCACCAGCAGAGATTTTACGTCGCAGTATTTT. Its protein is CATSRDFTSQYF.